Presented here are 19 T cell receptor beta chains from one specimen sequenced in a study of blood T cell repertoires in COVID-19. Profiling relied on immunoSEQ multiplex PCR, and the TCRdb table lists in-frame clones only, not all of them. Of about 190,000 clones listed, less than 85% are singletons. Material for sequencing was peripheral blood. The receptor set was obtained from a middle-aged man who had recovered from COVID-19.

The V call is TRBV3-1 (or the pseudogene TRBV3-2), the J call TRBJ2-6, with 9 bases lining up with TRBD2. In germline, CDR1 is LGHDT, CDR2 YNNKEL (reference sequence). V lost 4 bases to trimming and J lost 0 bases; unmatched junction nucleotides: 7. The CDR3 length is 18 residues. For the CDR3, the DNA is TGTGCCAGCAGCCGAGGGGCGGGAGGGCTCTCTGGGGCCAACGTCCTGACTTTC. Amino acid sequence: CASSRGAGGLSGANVLTF.

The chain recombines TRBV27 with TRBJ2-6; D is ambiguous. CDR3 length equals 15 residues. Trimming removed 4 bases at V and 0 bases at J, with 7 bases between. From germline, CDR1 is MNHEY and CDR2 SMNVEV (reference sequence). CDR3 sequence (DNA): TGTGCCAGCAGTTACCTGAGCTCTGGGGCCAACGTCCTGACTTTC. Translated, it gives CASSYLSSGANVLTF.

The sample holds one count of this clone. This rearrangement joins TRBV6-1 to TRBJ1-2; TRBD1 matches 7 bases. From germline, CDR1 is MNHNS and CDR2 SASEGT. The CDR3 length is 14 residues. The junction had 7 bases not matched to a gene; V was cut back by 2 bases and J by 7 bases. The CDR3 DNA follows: TGTGCCAGCAGTGAACCGGTAGGGGGCTTTGGCTACACCTTC. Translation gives CASSEPVGGFGYTF.

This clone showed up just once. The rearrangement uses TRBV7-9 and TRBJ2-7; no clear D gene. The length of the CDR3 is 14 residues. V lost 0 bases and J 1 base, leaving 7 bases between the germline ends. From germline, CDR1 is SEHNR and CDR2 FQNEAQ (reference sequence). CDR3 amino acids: CASSLATVSYEQYF. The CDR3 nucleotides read TGTGCCAGCAGCTTAGCTACAGTTTCCTACGAGCAGTACTTC.

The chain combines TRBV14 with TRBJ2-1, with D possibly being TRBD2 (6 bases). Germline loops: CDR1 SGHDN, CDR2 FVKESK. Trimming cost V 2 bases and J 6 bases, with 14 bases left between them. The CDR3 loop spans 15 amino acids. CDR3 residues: CASSQIGGMTNEQFF. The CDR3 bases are TGTGCCAGCAGCCAAATCGGCGGGATGACCAATGAGCAGTTCTTC.

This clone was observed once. The CDR3 loop is CAEGSSAPQHF. The CDR3 nucleotides are TGTGCCGAGGGCTCCTCCGCACCCCAGCATTTT. The chain carries TRBV28 and TRBJ1-5; D gene ambiguous. This CDR3 has 11 residues. Germline lookup yields CDR1 MDHEN and CDR2 SYDVKM. Trimming pared 11 bases from V and 10 bases from J, leaving 15 bases between.

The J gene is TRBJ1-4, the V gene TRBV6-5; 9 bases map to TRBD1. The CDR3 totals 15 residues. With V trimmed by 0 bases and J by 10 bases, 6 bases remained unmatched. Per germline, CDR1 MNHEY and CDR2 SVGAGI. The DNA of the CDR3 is TGTGCCAGCAGTTACTCGTGGGACAGGGTCGGAAAACTGTTTTTT. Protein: CASSYSWDRVGKLFF.

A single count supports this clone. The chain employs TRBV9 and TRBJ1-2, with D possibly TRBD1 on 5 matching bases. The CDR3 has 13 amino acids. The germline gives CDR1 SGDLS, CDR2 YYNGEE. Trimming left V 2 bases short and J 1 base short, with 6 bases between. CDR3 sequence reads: CASSVDINYGYTF. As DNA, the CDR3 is TGTGCCAGCAGCGTGGACATTAACTATGGCTACACCTTC.

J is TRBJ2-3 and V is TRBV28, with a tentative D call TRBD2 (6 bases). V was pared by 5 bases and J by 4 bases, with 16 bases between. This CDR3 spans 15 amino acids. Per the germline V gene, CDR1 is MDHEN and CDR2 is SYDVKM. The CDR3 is CASSDIGSSPDTQYF. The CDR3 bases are TGTGCCAGCAGTGATATCGGGAGTTCCCCAGATACGCAGTATTTT. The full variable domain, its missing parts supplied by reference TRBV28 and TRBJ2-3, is DVKVTQSSRYLVKRTGEKVFLECVQDMDHENMFWYRQDPGLGLRLIYFSYDVKMKEKGDIPEGYSVSREKKERFSLILESASTNQTSMYLCASSDIGSSPDTQYFGPGTRLTVL.

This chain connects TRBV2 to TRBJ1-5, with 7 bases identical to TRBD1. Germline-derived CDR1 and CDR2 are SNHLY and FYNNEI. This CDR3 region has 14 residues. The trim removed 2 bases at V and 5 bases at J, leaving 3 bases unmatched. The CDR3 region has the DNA TGTGCCAGCAGTGAAAAACAGGGGTATCAGCCCCAGCATTTT. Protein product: CASSEKQGYQPQHF.

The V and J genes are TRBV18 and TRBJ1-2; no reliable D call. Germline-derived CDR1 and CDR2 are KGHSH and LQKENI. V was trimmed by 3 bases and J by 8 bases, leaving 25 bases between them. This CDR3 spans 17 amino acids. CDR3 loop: CASSPIQDGGRTIGYTF. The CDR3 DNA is TGTGCCAGCTCACCGATCCAAGACGGAGGGCGGACTATAGGCTACACCTTC.

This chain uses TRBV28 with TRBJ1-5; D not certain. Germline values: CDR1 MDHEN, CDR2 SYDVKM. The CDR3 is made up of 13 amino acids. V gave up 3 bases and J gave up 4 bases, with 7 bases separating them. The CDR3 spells CASSLSGNQPQHF. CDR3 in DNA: TGTGCCAGCAGTTTGAGCGGGAATCAGCCCCAGCATTTT.

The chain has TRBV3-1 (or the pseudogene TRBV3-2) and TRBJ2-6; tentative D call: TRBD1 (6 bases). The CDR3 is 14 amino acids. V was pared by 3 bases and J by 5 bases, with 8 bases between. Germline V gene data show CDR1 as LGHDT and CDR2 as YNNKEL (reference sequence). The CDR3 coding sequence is TGTGCCAGCAGCCAGCAGGGGAGGGCCAACGTCCTGACTTTC. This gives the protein CASSQQGRANVLTF.

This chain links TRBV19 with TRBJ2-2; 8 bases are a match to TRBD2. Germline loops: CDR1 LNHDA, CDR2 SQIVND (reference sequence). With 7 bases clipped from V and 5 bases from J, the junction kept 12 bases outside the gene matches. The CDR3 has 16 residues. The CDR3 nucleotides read TGTGCCAGTATACCCCGGGGGGGAGTGGGAACCGGGGAGCTGTTTTTT. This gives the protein CASIPRGGVGTGELFF.

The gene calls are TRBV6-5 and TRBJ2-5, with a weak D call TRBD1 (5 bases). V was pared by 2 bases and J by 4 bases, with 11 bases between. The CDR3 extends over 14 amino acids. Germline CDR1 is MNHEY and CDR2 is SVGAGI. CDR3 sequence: CASSYRQGSETQYF. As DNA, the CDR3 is TGTGCCAGCAGTTACCGTCAGGGCTCAGAGACCCAGTACTTC.

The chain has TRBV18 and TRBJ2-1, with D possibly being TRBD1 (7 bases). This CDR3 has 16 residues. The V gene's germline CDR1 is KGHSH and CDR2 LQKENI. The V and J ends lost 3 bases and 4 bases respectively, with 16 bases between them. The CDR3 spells CASSPQGGLDYNEQFF. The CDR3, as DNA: TGTGCCAGCTCACCCCAGGGGGGATTAGATTACAATGAGCAGTTCTTC.

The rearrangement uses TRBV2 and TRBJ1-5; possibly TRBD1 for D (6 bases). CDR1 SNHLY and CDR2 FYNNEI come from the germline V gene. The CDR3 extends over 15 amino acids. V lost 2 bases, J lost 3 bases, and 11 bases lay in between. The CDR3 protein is CASSENRVANQPQHF. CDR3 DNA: TGTGCCAGCAGTGAAAACAGGGTAGCCAATCAGCCCCAGCATTTT.

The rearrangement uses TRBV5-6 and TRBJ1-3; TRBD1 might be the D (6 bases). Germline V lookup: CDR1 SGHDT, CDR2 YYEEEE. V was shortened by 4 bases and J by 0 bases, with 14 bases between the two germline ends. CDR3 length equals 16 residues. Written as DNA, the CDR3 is TGTGCCAGCAGCCCCATGGACAGAAGCTCTGGAAACACCATATATTTT. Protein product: CASSPMDRSSGNTIYF.

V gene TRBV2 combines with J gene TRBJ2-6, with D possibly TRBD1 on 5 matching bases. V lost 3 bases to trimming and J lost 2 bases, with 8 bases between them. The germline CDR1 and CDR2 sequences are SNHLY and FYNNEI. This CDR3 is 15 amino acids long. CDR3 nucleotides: TGTGCCAGCAGTGATAGCAGGGCTGGGGCCAACGTCCTGACTTTC. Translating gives CASSDSRAGANVLTF.